This TCR beta chain was profiled in a study of T cells after yellow fever vaccination (dated by TCRdb to the late 2010s). Background for the entire study: The SMART-Seq v4 Ultra Low Input RNA kit was used to prepare libraries from fractions with low cell numbers. To follow T-cell clones before and after primary and booster YFV17D yellow fever vaccination, bulk TCR alpha and beta repertoires were sequenced over time. Two healthy male donors made up the cohort, one aged 18 to 30 years and the other aged 30 to 40 years. Blood was drawn at multiple timepoints before and after primary and secondary immunization, with bulk PBMC replicates and cell subsets isolated.

The V end gives up 5 bases and the J end 0 bases, leaving 4 bases in the junction not matched to a gene. Including the terminal cysteine and phenylalanine, the CDR3 comprises 14 residues. The CDR3 DNA has 42 bases and is translated from base 1. CDR1 SGHVS and CDR2 FNYEAQ are derived from the germline V gene. Instrument on record: Illumina NovaSeq 6000. TCR cDNA was synthesized by 5'RACE template switching, through which a universal primer site and unique molecular identifiers were introduced. cDNA synthesis was primed from both the TCR alpha and TCR beta constant segments. Two PCR steps were used to amplify libraries, with sample barcodes and sequencing adapters being added in the second step. Sequencing of the libraries was done on either Illumina HiSeq 2500 (2x100 bp) or NovaSeq (2x150 bp). The paper's processing steps were these. MIGEC was used to demultiplex reads and collapse the reads into UMI consensus sequences, and MiXCR was used for V(D)J alignment. Vaccine-responding clonotypes were identified with edgeR using replicate PBMC samples, with FDR below 0.01 and a log2 fold change above 5 up to day 15 being required. Each bulk clonotype received a CD4 or CD8 identity based on whether the sequenced CD4 or CD8 repertoire contained that clonotype at higher abundance. Using fastp at Q25 and MiXCR, TCRdb reprocessed the public reads and kept productive beta chains. Identical CDR3 proteins give one entry, which carries the most common genes and DNA. What appears here as the V and J calls and clone size reflects TCRdb's work, not the paper's. The sample table holds some 97,000 distinct CDR3 sequences, of which around 5.8% were seen once. The ten largest clones add up to over 40% of the sample.

The treatment or condition label, as the study defines it: live attenuated yellow fever vaccine strain. A standard Ficoll-Paque protocol was used to isolate PBMCs from peripheral blood. CD4 and CD8 T-cell fractions were isolated with Dynabeads CD4 and CD8 positive selection kits. TriZol was used to extract RNA from bulk PBMCs, from CD4 and CD8 fractions, and from dextramer-positive and dextramer-negative fractions. Results and caveats for the whole study, not just this receptor: After the booster, most clones that had expanded after primary vaccination were detected again (nearly 98% of CD4 and more than 85% of CD8), suggesting broad maintenance of memory. A small share of clonotypes was detected in both CD4 and CD8 compartments, with the overlap likely arising from convergent recombination. Only a couple of donors were included in the study, so the extent to which the findings can be generalized is limited. Compared with the primary T-cell response, the secondary T-cell response was weaker but faster, peaking on day 5 rather than day 15. Computational filtering was needed because FACS-sorted repertoires could contain abundant contaminating clonotypes from the bulk population.

A remark on this clonotype: The specificity of this receptor is unknown. Per-nucleotide qualities are absent, and no much larger clonotype sits a single base away.

The receptor was isolated from a young man who received the YFV17D yellow fever vaccine. The chain uses TRBV7-6 and TRBJ2-7, with TRBD1 identical over 7 junction bases. Material: CD8+ T cells sorted from PBMCs, obtained 10 days after the yellow fever booster vaccination. The CDR3 corresponds to CASSHGQASYEQYF. The nucleotides are TGTGCCAGCAGCCATGGACAGGCCTCCTACGAGCAGTACTTC. Extended through the reference TRBV7-6 and TRBJ2-7 proteins, this CDR3 yields the full variable domain: GAGVSQSPRYKVTKRGQDVALRCDPISGHVSLYWYRQALGQGPEFLTYFNYEAQQDKSGLPNDRFSAERPEGSISTLTIQRTEQRDSAMYRCASSHGQASYEQYFGPGTRLTVT.